This T cell receptor beta chain was sequenced in a study of T cell repertoires in cytomegalovirus infection (dated by TCRdb to between 2018 and 2020). Some background on the complete study: The HLA type of each donor mattered for the analysis, because public TCR beta signatures pointed to carriage of CMV infection along with the matching HLA type.

Broad study findings and their caveats: The ex vivo response was dominated by HLA-C-restricted CMV-specific TCR beta clonotypes, which also provided the single most frequent clonotype in two of eight donors. In both this cohort and an independent roughly 330-donor cohort, the cumulative frequency of public TCR beta family members distinguished carriers of CMV infection plus the relevant HLA type.

The reads were generated on an Illumina HiSeq 1500. TCRdb trimmed public reads at Q25 via fastp, called clones via MiXCR and kept in-frame beta chains. Here each entry gathers all rows of one CDR3 protein and keeps the most common genes and DNA. The sample table shows nearly 550,000 distinct CDR3 sequences, and 16% are seen once. The top ten clones comprise about 24% of the sample. This clonotype was detected many times. Its specific antigen is unknown. Per-nucleotide qualities are absent, and no much larger clonotype sits a single base away. This receptor was identified in a human donor in good health (CMV status not recorded). Some clones in this sample may be carry-over from other donors' samples. The sequencing sample was made of CD8+ T cells from PBMCs.

In nucleotides, the sequence is TGTGCCAGCAGCTCGGGGATCGGGGACTATGGCTACACCTTC. Its translation reads: CASSSGIGDYGYTF. The sequence links TRBV7-9 to TRBJ1-2, with the identity of the D gene unclear. In the germline V gene (reference sequence), CDR1 corresponds to SEHNR and CDR2 to FQNEAQ. The CDR3 starts with the cysteine, ends with the phenylalanine, and has 14 residues. Only the CDR3 DNA is retained, 42 bases long and in frame from the first base. V is cut by 4 bases and J by 3 bases, and the space between the germline ends is 12 bases.